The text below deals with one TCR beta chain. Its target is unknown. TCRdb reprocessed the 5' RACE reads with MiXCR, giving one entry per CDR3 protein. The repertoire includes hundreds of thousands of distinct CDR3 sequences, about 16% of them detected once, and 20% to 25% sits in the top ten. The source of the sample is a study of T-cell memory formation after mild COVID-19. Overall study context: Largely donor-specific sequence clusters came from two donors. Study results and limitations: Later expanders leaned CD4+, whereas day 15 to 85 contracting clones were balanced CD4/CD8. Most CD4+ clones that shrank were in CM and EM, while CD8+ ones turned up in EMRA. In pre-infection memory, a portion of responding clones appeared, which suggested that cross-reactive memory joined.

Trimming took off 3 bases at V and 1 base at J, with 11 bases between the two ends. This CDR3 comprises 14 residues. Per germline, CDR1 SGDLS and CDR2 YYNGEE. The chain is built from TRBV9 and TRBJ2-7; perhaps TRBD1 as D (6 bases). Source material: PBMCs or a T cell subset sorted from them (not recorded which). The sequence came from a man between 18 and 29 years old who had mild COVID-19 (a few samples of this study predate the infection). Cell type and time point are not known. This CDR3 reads CASSDDRTSYEQYF. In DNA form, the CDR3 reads TGTGCCAGCAGCGACGACAGGACATCCTACGAGCAGTACTTC.